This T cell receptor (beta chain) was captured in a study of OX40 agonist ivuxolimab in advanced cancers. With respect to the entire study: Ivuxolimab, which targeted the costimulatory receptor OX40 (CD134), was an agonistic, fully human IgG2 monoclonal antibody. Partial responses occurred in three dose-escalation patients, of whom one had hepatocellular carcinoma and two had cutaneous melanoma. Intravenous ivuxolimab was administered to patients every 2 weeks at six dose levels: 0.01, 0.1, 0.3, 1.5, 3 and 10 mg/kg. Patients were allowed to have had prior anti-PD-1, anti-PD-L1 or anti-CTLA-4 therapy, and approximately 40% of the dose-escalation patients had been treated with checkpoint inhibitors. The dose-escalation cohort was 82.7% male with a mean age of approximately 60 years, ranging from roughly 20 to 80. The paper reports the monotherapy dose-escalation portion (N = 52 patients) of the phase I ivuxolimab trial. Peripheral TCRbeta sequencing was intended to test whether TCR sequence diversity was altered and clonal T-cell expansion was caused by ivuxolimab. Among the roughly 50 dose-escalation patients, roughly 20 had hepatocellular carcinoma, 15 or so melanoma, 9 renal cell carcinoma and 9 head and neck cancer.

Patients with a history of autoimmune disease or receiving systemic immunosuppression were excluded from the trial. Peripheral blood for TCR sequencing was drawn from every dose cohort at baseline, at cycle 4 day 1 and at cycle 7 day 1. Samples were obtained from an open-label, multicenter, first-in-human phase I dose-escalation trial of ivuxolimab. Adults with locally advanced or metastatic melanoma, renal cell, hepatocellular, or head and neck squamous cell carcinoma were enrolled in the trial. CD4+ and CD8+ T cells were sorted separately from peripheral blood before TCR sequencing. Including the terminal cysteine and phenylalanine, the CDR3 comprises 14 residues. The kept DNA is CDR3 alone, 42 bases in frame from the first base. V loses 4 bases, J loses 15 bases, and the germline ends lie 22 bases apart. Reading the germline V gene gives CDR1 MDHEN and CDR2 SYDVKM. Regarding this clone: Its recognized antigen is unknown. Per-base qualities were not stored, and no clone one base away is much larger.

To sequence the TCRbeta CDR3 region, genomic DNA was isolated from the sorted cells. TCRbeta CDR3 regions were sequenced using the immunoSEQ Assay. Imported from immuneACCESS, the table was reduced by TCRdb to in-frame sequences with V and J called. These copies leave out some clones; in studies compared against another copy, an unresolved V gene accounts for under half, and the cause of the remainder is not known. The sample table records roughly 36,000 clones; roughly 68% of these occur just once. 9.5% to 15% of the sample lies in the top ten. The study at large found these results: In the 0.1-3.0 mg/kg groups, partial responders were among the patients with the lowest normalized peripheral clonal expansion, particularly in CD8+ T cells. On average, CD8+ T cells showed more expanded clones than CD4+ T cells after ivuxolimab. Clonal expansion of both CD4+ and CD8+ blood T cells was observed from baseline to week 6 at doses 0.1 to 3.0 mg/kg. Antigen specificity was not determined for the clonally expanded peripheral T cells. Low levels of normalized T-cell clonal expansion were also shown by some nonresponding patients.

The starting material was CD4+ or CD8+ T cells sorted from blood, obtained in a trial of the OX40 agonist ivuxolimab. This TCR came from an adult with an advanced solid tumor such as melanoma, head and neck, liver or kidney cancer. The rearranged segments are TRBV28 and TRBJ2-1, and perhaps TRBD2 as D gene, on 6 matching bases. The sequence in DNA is TGTGCCAGCAGTTCGACCCTCATGGGGAGGTCATCGTTCTTC. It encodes CASSSTLMGRSSFF.